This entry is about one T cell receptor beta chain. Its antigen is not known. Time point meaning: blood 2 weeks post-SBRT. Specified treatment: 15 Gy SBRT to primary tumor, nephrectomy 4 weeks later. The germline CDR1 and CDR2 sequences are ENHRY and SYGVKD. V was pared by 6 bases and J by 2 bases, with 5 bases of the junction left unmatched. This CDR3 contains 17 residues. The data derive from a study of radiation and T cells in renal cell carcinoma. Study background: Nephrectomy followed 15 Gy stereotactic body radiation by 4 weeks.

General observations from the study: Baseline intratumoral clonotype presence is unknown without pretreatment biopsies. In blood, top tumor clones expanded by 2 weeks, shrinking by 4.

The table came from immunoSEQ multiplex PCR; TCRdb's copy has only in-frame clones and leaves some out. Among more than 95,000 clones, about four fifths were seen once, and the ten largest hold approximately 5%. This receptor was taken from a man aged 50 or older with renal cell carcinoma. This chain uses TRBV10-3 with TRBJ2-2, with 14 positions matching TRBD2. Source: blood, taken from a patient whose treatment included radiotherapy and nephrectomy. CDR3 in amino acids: CAIRPGTSGGNTGELFF. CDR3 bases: TGTGCCATCAGACCCGGGACTAGCGGGGGAAACACCGGGGAGCTGTTTTTT.